This TCR beta chain was sequenced for a study of early T cells in non-severe SARS-CoV-2 infection. Turning to the study itself: Whole-blood bulk RNA, unsorted, was sequenced, and chains were unpaired. General study results and limits: VDJdb matches were skewed toward anti-spike CD8 T cell responses.

Unique molecular identifiers were attached to individual cDNA molecules. TCRdb used MiXCR to reprocess the 5' RACE reads, holding one entry per CDR3 protein. The sample has about 77,000 distinct CDR3 sequences; over 9% are singletons. On this clonotype: Its antigen is not known.

Germline V CDR1 and CDR2: DFQATT, SNEGSKA (reference sequence). V was pared by 3 bases and J by 5 bases, with 11 bases between. CDR3 size: 14 residues. The chain carries TRBV20-1 and TRBJ1-6; D remains unclear. The source material was whole blood. The source is an adult who was a healthcare worker with PCR-confirmed SARS-CoV-2 infection or an uninfected control (not recorded which). The CDR3 DNA follows: TGCAGTGCTAGCTTGGAGTTCGATAATTCACCCCTCCACTTT. Its protein product is CSASLEFDNSPLHF.